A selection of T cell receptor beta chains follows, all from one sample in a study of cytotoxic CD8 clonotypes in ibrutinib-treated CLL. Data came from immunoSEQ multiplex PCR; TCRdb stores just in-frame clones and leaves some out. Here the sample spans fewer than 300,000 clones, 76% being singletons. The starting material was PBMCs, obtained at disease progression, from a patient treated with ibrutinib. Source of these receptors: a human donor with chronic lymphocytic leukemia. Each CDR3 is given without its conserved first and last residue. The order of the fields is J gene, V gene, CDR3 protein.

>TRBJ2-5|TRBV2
ASRDGRGIWETQY
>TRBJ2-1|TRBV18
ASSPPVGDNEQF
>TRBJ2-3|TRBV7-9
ASSLQGTQY
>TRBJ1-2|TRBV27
ASSARDRFNYGYT
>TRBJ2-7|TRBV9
ASSVGLFWEQY
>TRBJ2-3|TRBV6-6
ASRLGVFGTQY
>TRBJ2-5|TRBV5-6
ASSRWDRDYQETQY
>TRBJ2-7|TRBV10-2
ASRDRASYEQY
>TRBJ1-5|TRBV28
ASSPGTNSLPQH
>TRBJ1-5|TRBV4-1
ASSQTTGGQASQPQH
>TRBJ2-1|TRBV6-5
ASSYSSSYNEQF
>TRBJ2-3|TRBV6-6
ASSYAGLYTDTQY
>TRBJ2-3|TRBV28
ASSLARGRGGSTDTQY
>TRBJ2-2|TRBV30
AWSVGSVGGVTGELF
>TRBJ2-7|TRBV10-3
ATDAGGESYEQY
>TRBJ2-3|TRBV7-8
ASSLKMGASGRPDTQY
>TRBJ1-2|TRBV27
ASSWDSLSGGYT
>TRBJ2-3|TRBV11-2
ASSLTGAADTQY
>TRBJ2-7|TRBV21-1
ASSRRLGTYEQY
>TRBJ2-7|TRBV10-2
ASRDTYEQY
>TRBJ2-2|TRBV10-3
ASAGREVTGELF
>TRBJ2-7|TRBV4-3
ASSQEPRDLSYEQY
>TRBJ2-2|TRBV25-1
ASSRTGAGELF
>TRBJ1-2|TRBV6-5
ASSHGGGYGYT
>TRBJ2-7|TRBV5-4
ASSPGLAGEAY
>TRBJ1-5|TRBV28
ASKTPVSNQPQH
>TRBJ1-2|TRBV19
ASSIARNYGYT
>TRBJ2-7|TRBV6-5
ASSFYGTPGHEQY
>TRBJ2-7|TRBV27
ASSTRQGRLNYEQY
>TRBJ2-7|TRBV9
ASSVSPGLLYEQY
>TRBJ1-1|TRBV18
ASSPRRRPEMNTEAF
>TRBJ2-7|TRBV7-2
ASSFHGTAYEQY
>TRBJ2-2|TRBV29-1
SVEWLAKAGELF
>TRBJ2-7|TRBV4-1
ASSQVGGSYEQY
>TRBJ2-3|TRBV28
ASSRNPGLAETDTQY
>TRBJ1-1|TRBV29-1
SVALGGGWLEAF
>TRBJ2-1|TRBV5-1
ASSLVFTPGLAGTSSYNEQF
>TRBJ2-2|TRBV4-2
ASSRQGPGELF
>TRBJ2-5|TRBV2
ASPTPETQY
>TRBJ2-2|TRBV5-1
ASSLIAGSNTGELF
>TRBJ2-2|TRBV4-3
ASSQETWGGGELF
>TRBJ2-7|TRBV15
ATSFSLRDRLPISSYEQY
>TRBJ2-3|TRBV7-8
ASSLQPGGTDTQY
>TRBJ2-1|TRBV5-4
ASSSLQGFLF
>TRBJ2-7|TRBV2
ASSGAGWAYEQY
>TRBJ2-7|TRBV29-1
SVPGVDEQY
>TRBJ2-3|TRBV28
ASSLWGLAGGSTDTQY
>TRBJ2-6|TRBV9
ASSVAIVGSGANVLT
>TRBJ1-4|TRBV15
ATSRAHRATNEKLF
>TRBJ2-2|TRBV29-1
SVAGTRATGELF
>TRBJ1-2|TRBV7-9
ASSLGSRINYGYT
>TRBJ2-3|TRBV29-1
SVEPRLDTQY
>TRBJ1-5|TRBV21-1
ASSTPPEESEPQH
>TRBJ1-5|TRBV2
ASRGQSNQPQH
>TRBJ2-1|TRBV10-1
ASSGTGPSYNEQF
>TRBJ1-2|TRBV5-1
ASSLVWGGDHGYT
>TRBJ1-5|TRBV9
ASSQLSTTQPQH
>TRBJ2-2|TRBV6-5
ASSYSSPGNTGELF
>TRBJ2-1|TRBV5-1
ASSLLRDSSYNEQF
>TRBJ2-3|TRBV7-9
ASSLAGSGWATDTQY